This TCR beta chain is drawn from a study of T cells in Graves' hyperthyroidism and ophthalmopathy. Using RNA transcripts as the source, TCR beta CDR3 regions were amplified. The HTBI set primed first-round TCR CDR3 RT-PCR. TCRdb reprocessed the multiplex PCR reads with MiXCR, giving one entry per CDR3 protein. Of 550,000 to 800,000 distinct CDR3 sequences in the sample, approximately 15% were seen once. Sequenced: blood. The sequence was collected from a man aged 50-60 years with Graves' hyperthyroidism.

The CDR3 region has the DNA TGTGCCAGCAGTTTATCCAGGGGGCACAATCAGCCCCAGCATTTT. The encoded protein is CASSLSRGHNQPQHF. The genes are TRBV27 and TRBJ1-5, with TRBD1 matching 8 bases. After removal of 0 bases from V and 3 bases from J, the junction contained 1 base not matched to a gene. From germline, CDR1 is MNHEY and CDR2 SMNVEV (reference sequence). The CDR3 runs 15 residues.